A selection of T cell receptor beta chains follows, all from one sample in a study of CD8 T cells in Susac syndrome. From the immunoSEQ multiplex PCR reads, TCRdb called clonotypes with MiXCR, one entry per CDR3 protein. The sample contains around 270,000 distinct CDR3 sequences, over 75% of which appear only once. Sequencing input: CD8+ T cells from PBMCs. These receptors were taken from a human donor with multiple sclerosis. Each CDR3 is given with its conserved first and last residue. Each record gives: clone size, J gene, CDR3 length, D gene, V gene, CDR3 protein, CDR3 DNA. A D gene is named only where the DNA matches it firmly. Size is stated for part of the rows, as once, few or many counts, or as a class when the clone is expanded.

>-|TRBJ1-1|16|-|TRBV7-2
CASSLPPLGGTTEAFF
TGTGCCAGCAGCTTGCCTCCCCTAGGCGGAACCACTGAAGCTTTCTTT
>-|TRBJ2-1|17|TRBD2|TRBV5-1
CASSLITSGRVSNEQFF
TGCGCCAGCAGCTTGATTACTAGCGGGAGAGTAAGCAATGAGCAGTTCTTC
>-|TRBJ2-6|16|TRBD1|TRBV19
CASSQTGGSGANVLTF
TGTGCCAGTAGTCAGACAGGGGGATCTGGGGCCAACGTCCTGACTTTC
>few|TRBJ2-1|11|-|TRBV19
CASSMGNEQFF
TGTGCCAGTAGTATGGGGAATGAGCAGTTCTTC
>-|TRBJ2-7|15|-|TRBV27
CASSLIGQKSYEQYF
TGTGCCAGCAGTTTGATAGGACAGAAATCCTACGAGCAGTACTTC
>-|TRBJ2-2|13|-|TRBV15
CATSRDRTGELFF
TGTGCCACCAGCAGAGACAGAACCGGGGAGCTGTTTTTT
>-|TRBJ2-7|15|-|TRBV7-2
CASSSTGKRLNEQYF
TGTGCCAGCAGCTCGACCGGGAAGAGGCTCAACGAGCAGTACTTC
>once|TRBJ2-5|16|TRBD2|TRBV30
CAWSSMPSGLTETQYF
TGTGCCTGGAGTTCTATGCCTAGCGGGTTGACGGAGACCCAGTACTTC
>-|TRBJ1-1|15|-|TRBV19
CASSIDGTGPNEAFF
TGTGCCAGTAGTATTGATGGAACCGGACCAAATGAAGCTTTCTTT
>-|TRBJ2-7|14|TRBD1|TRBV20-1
CSASPDRAVYEQYF
TGCAGTGCTAGTCCCGACAGGGCTGTCTACGAGCAGTACTTC